This entry concerns a single T cell receptor beta chain. Antigen unknown. The time point: week 11, during vaccination. Doses comprised 300 ug of mutant IDH1 20-mer peptide each, plus topical imiquimod. These data originate in a study of a mutant IDH1 vaccine in newly diagnosed glioma. Study-level background: First vaccine doses came 4-6 weeks after radiotherapy alone, or with temozolomide cycles. Patients had received radiotherapy, temozolomide, or both previously, most receiving both. Study observations and caveats: The vaccine induced immune responses, and these occurred in 80% to 95% of patients. Variations in leading peripheral T cell clonotypes appeared to have no connection with pseudoprogression.

The protocol was immunoSEQ multiplex PCR, while the TCRdb copy is restricted to in-frame clones and leaves out a portion. The sample has tens of thousands of clones, about 80% seen once. The CDR3 runs to 15 residues. Germline CDR1 and CDR2: WSHSY and SAAADI. After removal of 7 bases from V and 1 base from J, the junction contained 5 bases not matched to a gene. This chain links TRBV10-2 with TRBJ2-3, with 10 bases fitting TRBD2. The sample consisted of PBMCs, taken from a glioma patient whose treatment included an IDH1 peptide vaccine. The TCR was taken from a man aged 25 to 45 with glioma. As DNA, the CDR3 is TGCGCCAGCACGACCGGGACTAGCGGCACAGATACGCAGTATTTT. Translating it yields CASTTGTSGTDTQYF.